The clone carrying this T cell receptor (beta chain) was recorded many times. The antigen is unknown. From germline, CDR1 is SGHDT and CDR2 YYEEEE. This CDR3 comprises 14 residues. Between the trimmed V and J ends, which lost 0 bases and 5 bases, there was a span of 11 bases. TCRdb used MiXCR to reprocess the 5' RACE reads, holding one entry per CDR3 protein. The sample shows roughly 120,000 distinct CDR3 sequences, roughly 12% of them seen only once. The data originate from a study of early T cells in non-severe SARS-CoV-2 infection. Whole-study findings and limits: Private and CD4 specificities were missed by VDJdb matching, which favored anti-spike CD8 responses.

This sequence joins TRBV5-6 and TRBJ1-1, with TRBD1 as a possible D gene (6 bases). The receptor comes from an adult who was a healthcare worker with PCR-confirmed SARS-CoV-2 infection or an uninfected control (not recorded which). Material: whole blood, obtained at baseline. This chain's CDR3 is CASSLGTGRTEAFF. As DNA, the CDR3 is TGTGCCAGCAGCTTGGGAACAGGGAGGACTGAAGCTTTCTTT.